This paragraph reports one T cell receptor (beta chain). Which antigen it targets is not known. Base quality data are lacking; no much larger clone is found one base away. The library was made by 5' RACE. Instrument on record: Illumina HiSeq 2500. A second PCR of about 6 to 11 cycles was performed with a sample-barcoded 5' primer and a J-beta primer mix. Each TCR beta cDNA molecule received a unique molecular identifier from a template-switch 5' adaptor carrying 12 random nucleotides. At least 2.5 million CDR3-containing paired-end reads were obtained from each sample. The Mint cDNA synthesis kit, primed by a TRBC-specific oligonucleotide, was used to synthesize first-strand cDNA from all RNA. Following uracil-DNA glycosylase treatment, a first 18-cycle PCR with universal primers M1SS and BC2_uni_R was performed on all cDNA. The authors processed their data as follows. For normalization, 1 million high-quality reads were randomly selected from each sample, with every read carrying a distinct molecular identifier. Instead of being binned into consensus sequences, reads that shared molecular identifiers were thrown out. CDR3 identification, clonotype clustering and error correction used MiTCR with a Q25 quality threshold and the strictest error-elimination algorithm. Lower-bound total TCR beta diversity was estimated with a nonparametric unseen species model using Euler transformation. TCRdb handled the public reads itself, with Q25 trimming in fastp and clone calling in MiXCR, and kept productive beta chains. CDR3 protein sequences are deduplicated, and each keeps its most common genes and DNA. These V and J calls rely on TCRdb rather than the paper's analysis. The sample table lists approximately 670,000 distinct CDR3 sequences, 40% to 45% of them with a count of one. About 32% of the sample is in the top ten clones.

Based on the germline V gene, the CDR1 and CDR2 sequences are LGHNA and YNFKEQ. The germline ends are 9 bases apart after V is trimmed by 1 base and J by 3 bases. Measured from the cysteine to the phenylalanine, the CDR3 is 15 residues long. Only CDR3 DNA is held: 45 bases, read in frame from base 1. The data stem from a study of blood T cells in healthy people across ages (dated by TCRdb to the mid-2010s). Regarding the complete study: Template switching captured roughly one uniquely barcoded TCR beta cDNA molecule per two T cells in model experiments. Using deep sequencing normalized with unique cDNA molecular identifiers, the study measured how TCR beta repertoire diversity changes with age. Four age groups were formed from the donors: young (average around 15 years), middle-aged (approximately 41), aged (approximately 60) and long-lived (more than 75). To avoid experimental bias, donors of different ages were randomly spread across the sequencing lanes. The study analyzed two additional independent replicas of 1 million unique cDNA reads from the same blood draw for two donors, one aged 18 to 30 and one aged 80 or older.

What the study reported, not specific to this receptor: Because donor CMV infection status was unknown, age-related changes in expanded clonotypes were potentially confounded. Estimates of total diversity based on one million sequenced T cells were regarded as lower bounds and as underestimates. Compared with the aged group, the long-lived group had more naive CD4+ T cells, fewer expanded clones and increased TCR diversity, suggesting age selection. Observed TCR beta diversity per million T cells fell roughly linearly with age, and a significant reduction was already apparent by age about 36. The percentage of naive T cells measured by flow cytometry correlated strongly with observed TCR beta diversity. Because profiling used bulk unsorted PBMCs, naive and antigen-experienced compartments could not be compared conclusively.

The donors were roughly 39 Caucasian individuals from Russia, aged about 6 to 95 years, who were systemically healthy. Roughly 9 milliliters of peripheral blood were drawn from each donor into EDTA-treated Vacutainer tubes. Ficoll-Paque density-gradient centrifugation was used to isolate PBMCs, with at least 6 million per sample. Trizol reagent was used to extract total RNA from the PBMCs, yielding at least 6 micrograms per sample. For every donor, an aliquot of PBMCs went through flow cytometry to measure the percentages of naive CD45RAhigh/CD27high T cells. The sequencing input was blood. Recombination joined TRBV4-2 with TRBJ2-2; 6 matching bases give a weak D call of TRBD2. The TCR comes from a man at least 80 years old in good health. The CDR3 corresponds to CASSQVAEDTGELFF. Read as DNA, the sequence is TGTGCCAGCAGCCAAGTAGCGGAAGACACCGGGGAGCTGTTTTTT.